The 22 T cell receptor beta chains below come from one sample, sequenced in a study of blood T cell repertoires in COVID-19. Assay: immunoSEQ multiplex PCR; the TCRdb copy retains only in-frame clones and omits some. The sample gives roughly 79,000 clones, approximately 82% of which show up once; approximately 7% is in the top ten. Input material: peripheral blood. The receptors here all came from a human donor in a cohort sampled during active COVID-19.

This rearrangement joins TRBV4-1 to TRBJ2-7; perhaps TRBD1 as D (7 bases). The germline CDR1 and CDR2 sequences are MGHRA and YSYEKL. V was trimmed by 6 bases and J by 1 base, leaving 19 bases between them. This CDR3 is 16 amino acids long. The CDR3 DNA reads TGCGCCAGCAGACGGTTAAGGGCAGGGGGGTCCTACGAGCAGTACTTC. Its protein product is CASRRLRAGGSYEQYF.

The chain links TRBV5-1 to TRBJ2-5, with TRBD2 identical over 7 bases. Germline-derived CDR1 and CDR2 are SGHRS and YFSETQ. V dropped 3 bases and J dropped 2; count of bases not matched to a gene: 7. The CDR3 covers 15 residues. CDR3 sequence reads: CASSSLGTKQETQYF. The CDR3, as DNA: TGCGCCAGCAGCTCACTTGGGACTAAACAAGAGACCCAGTACTTC.

The gene calls are TRBV19 and TRBJ2-3; 14 nucleotides agree with TRBD2. CDR1 and CDR2 from the germline V gene are LNHDA and SQIVND (reference sequence). The ends lost 5 bases at V and 6 bases at J; junction bases unmatched: 4. The CDR3 sequence is 15 residues long. This chain's CDR3 is CASSRRTSGGDTQYF. The CDR3 DNA sequence: TGTGCCAGTAGTCGGAGGACTAGCGGGGGGGATACGCAGTATTTT.

The CDR3 DNA sequence: TGTGCCATCAGTGGCCCCGGGACAGGGTTATACGAGCAGTACTTC. The encoded protein is CAISGPGTGLYEQYF. V is TRBV10-3 and J is TRBJ2-7; 9 nucleotides line up with TRBD1. The ends lost 4 bases at V and 4 bases at J; junction bases unmatched: 8. Germline CDR1 and CDR2: ENHRY and SYGVKD. The CDR3 covers 15 residues.

Concerning this clone itself: The junction and the germline gene differ at one end; a read error may be behind it. The chain uses TRBV4-1 and TRBJ1-3, with TRBD1 as a possible D gene (5 bases). Germline assignment: CDR1 MGHRA and CDR2 YSYEKL. The CDR3 contains 14 residues. CDR3 sequence reads: CASSHQGSENTIYF. Written as DNA, the CDR3 is TGCGCCAGCAGTCATCAGGGATCTGAAAACACCATATATTTT.

This clone has only one observation. The rearrangement uses TRBV4-3 and TRBJ1-4; TRBD1 is a possible D gene (5 bases). CDR1 and CDR2 (germline): LGHNA, YSLEER. V was trimmed by 0 bases and J by 0 bases, leaving 14 bases between them. This CDR3 has 18 residues. This chain's CDR3 is CASSQERGGRTTNEKLFF. The CDR3 DNA is TGCGCCAGCAGCCAAGAGCGCGGGGGGAGAACAACTAATGAAAAACTGTTTTTT.

This sequence joins TRBV2 and TRBJ2-6; no clear D. This CDR3 spans 15 amino acids. From germline, CDR1 is SNHLY and CDR2 FYNNEI. The V end was cut by 4 bases, the J end by 0 bases, with 7 bases between. The CDR3 here is CASSAELSGANVLTF. DNA of the CDR3: TGTGCCAGCAGTGCTGAACTCTCTGGGGCCAACGTCCTGACTTTC.

This clone has a handful of counts. The identical CDR3 is also encoded by other nucleotide sequences in the sample. This rearrangement joins TRBV2 to TRBJ1-2; D remains ambiguous. The CDR3 loop spans 11 amino acids. The germline CDR1 and CDR2 sequences are SNHLY and FYNNEI. Deletions cut 6 bases from V and 3 bases from J, with 5 bases between. In DNA, the CDR3 is TGTGCCAGCAGCGGGGACTATGGCTACACCTTC. Translation: CASSGDYGYTF.

This clone was observed a few times. This chain connects TRBV7-9 to TRBJ2-1; 9 bases fit TRBD2. With V trimmed by 3 bases and J by 9 bases, 9 bases remained unmatched. CDR3 length equals 15 residues. CDR1 SEHNR and CDR2 FQNEAQ come from the germline V gene (reference sequence). The CDR3 is CASSFGSGGIAEQFF. The DNA of the CDR3 is TGTGCCAGCAGCTTTGGGAGCGGGGGGATTGCTGAGCAGTTCTTC.

The gene calls are TRBV11-2 and TRBJ2-3; TRBD2 might be the D (5 bases). The CDR3 has 14 amino acids. V was shortened by 3 bases and J by 7 bases, with 14 bases between the two germline ends. Germline V CDR1 and CDR2: SGHAT, FQNNGV. The CDR3 bases are TGTGCCAGCAGCTTGATGCTAGCTCGACATACGCAGTATTTT. The encoded protein is CASSLMLARHTQYF.

The rearrangement uses TRBV5-4 and TRBJ1-2; D may be TRBD1 (5 bases). This CDR3 is 17 amino acids long. V was trimmed by 0 bases and J by 1 base, leaving 16 bases between them. CDR1 is SGHNT and CDR2 is YYREEE in the germline V gene (reference sequence). CDR3: CASSLAGRPGLNYGYTF. CDR3 DNA: TGTGCCAGCAGCTTGGCCGGCAGGCCAGGGCTTAACTATGGCTACACCTTC.

This chain connects TRBV19 to TRBJ2-7, with 7 bases fitting TRBD1. CDR3 size: 12 residues. The germline CDR1 and CDR2 sequences are LNHDA and SQIVND (reference sequence). The ends lost 9 bases at V and 3 bases at J; junction bases unmatched: 5. The chain's CDR3 is CASGRQGYEQYF. In DNA, the CDR3 is TGTGCCAGCGGCCGACAGGGCTACGAGCAGTACTTC.

In this sample, this clone turned up a few times. The rearrangement joins TRBV3-1 (or the pseudogene TRBV3-2) to TRBJ1-2; D might be TRBD1 (6 bases). The CDR3 spans 16 residues. Germline V gene lookup returns CDR1 LGHDT and CDR2 YNNKEL (reference sequence). Trimming cost V 4 bases and J 6 bases, with 21 bases left between them. CDR3 region: CASSPGTPSRPNGYTF. CDR3 bases: TGTGCCAGCAGCCCCGGGACACCGAGTCGACCCAATGGCTACACCTTC.

This rearrangement joins TRBV20-1 to TRBJ2-7, with 7 bases fitting TRBD2. Germline trimming cut 3 bases from V and 2 bases from J; bases unmatched to any gene: 4. This CDR3 spans 13 amino acids. Germline CDR1 and CDR2: DFQATT and SNEGSKA (reference sequence). The CDR3 nucleotides read TGCAGTGCTAGTAGGGACTACGCCTACGAGCAGTACTTC. This encodes CSASRDYAYEQYF.

J is TRBJ2-7 and V is TRBV7-9; 7 bases align to TRBD1. Germline-derived CDR1 and CDR2 are SEHNR and FQNEAQ (reference sequence). The length of the CDR3 is 15 residues. The V and J ends lost 4 bases and 4 bases, in that order; junction bases with no gene match: 10. This CDR3 reads CASSSEWTGSYEQYF. CDR3 coding DNA: TGTGCCAGCAGCTCAGAGTGGACAGGTTCGTACGAGCAGTACTTC.

V usage is TRBV27 and J usage is TRBJ2-7; D is unresolved. The CDR3 length is 15 residues. From germline, CDR1 is MNHEY and CDR2 SMNVEV (reference sequence). V lost 3 bases, J lost 6 bases, and 18 bases lay in between. The CDR3 here is CASSFGTGTTSEQYF. CDR3 coding DNA: TGTGCCAGCAGTTTTGGAACCGGCACTACGAGCGAGCAGTACTTC.

The rearrangement links TRBV2 to TRBJ1-2; D not resolved. With 6 bases removed from V and 4 bases from J, the gap between germline ends came to 15 bases. Per germline, CDR1 SNHLY and CDR2 FYNNEI. This CDR3 is built from 14 residues. CDR3 in DNA: TGTGCCAGCAGCTTCCTGACACCTCTCTATGGCTACACCTTC. Translating gives CASSFLTPLYGYTF.

This rearrangement joins TRBV6-2 or TRBV6-3 to TRBJ2-7; TRBD2 matches 12 bases. The CDR3 spans 17 residues. Germline assignment: CDR1 MNHEY and CDR2 SVGEGT. The J segment lost 0 bases and the V segment lost 4 bases, leaving 7 bases of the junction unmatched. This CDR3 reads CASSSTSGGFSSYEQYF. CDR3 DNA: TGTGCCAGCAGTTCGACTAGCGGGGGTTTCAGCTCCTACGAGCAGTACTTC.

The genes are TRBV2 and TRBJ1-4; D gene ambiguous. Deletions cut 5 bases from V and 8 bases from J, with 9 bases between. CDR1 SNHLY and CDR2 FYNNEI come from the germline V gene. The CDR3 spans 12 residues. The CDR3 spells CASSPHEEKLFF. The CDR3 region has the DNA TGTGCCAGCAGTCCCCATGAGGAAAAACTGTTTTTT. Complete variable domain (other parts from reference TRBV2 and TRBJ1-4): EPEVTQTPSHQVTQMGQEVILRCVPISNHLYFYWYRQILGQKVEFLVSFYNNEISEKSEIFDDQFSVERPDGSNFTLKIRSTKLEDSAMYFCASSPHEEKLFFGSGTQLSVL.

The CDR3 protein is CASSIAGGLVKQYF. The CDR3 bases are TGTGCCAGTAGTATAGCGGGGGGGCTAGTCAAGCAGTACTTC. The genes are TRBV19 and TRBJ2-7, with 8 bases aligning to TRBD2. V shed 1 base and J 8 bases; nucleotides not matched to a gene: 7. Germline V gene data show CDR1 as LNHDA and CDR2 as SQIVND (reference sequence). The CDR3 spans 14 residues.

The CDR3 reads CAWSRESGNTYF. DNA for the CDR3: TGTGCCTGGAGTAGGGAGTCAGGAAATACCTACTTC. The chain joins TRBV30 to TRBJ2-5; possible D gene TRBD2, 5 bases. The CDR3 is 12 residues long. V was pared by 2 bases and J by 14 bases, with 18 bases between. Germline CDR1 GTSNPN, CDR2 SVGIG (reference sequence).

The chain has TRBV23-1 and TRBJ1-5, with 9 bases fitting TRBD1. TRBV23-1 is treated as an ORF (open reading frame) with a function not yet certain. The CDR3 sequence is 15 residues long. Losses at the gene ends were 10 bases for V and 6 bases for J; bases not matched to a gene: 13. The CDR3 reads CANRLGQGGGQPQHF. CDR3 nucleotide sequence: TGCGCCAACCGCTTGGGACAGGGCGGAGGTCAGCCCCAGCATTTT.